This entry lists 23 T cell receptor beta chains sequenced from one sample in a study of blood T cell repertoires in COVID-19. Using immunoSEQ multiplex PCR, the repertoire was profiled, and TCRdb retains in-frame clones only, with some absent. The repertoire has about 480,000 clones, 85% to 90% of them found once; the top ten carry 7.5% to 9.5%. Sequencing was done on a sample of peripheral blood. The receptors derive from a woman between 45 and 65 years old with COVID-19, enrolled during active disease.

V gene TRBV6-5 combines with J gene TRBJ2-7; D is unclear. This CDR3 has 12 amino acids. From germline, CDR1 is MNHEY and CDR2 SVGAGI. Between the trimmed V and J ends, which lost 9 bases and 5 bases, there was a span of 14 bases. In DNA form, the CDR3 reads TGTGCCAGTCGTTATTCCCGCGACGAGCAGTACTTC. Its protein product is CASRYSRDEQYF.

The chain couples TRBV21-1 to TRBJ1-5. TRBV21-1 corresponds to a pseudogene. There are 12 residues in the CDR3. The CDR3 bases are TGTGCCACCAGGACGGGGAGCCAGCCCCAGCATTTT. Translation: CATRTGSQPQHF.

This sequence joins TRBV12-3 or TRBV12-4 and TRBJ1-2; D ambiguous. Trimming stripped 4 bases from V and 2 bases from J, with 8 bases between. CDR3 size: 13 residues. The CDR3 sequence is CASSYAPNYGYTF. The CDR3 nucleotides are TGTGCCAGCAGTTATGCGCCAAACTATGGCTACACCTTC.

The CDR3 region has the DNA TGTGCCAGCAGTTTATTGGGGGCGGCCGGGGAGCTGTTTTTT. This sequence encodes CASSLLGAAGELFF. The chain carries TRBV28 and TRBJ2-2; maybe TRBD1 (6 bases). The CDR3 extends over 14 amino acids. The V gene lost 1 base and the J gene lost 6 bases, with 9 bases spanning the gap. CDR1 and CDR2 (germline): MDHEN, SYDVKM.

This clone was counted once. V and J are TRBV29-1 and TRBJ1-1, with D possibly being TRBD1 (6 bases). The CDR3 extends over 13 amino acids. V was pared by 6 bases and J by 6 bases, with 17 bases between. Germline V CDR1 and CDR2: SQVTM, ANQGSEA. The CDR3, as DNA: TGCAGCGTCAGAGGTAGCAGGGGCGCTGAAGCTTTCTTT. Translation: CSVRGSRGAEAFF.

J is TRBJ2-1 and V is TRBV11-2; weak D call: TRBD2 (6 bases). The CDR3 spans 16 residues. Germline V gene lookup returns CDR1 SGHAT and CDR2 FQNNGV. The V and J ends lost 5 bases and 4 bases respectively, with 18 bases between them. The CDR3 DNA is TGTGCCAGCAGCCCCCCTGGTGCGGCGGGGTACAATGAGCAGTTCTTC. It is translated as CASSPPGAAGYNEQFF.

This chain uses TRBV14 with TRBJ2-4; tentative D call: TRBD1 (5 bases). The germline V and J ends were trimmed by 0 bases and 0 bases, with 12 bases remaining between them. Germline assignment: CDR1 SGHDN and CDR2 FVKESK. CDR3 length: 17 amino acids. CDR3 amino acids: CASSQDPSGAAKNIQYF. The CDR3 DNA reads TGTGCCAGCAGCCAAGACCCCTCTGGGGCAGCCAAAAACATTCAGTACTTC.

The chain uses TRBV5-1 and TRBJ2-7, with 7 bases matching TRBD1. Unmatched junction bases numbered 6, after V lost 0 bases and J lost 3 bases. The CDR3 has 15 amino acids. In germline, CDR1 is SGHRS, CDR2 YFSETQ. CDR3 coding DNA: TGCGCCAGCAGCTTGGCCGAGACAGGGCTCTACGAGCAGTACTTC. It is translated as CASSLAETGLYEQYF.

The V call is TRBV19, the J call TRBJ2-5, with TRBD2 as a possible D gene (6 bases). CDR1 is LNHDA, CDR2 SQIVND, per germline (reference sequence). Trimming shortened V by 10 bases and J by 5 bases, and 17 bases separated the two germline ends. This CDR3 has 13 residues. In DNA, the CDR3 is TGTGCCACCCTCGCGACTAGTAGTGAGACCCAGTACTTC. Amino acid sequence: CATLATSSETQYF.

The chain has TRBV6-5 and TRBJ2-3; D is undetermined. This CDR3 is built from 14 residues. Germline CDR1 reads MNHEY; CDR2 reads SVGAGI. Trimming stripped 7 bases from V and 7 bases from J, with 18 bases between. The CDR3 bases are TGTGCCAGCAATATCGGAACAACGACAAATACGCAGTATTTT. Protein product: CASNIGTTTNTQYF.

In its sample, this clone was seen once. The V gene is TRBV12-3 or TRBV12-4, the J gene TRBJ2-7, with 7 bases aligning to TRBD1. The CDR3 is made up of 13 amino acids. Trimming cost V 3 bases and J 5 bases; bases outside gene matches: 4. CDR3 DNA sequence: TGTGCCAGCAGTTTCGGTACAGGGGACGAGCAGTACTTC. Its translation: CASSFGTGDEQYF.

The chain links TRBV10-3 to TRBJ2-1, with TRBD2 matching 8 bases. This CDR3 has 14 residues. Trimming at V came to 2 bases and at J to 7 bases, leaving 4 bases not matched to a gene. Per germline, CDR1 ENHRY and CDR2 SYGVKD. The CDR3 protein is CAISEGAGGNEQFF. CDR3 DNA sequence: TGTGCCATCAGTGAGGGTGCGGGGGGTAATGAGCAGTTCTTC.

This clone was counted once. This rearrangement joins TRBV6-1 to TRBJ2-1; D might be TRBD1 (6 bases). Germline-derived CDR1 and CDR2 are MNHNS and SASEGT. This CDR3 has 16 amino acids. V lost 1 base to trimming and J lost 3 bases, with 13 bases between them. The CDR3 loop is CASSEVDSLNYNEQFF. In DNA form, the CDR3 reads TGTGCCAGCAGTGAAGTGGACAGCCTAAACTACAATGAGCAGTTCTTC.

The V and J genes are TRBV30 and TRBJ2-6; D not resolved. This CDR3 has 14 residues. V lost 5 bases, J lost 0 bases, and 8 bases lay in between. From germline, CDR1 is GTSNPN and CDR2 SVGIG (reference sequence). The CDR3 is CAWADSSGANVLTF. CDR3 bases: TGTGCCTGGGCAGATTCCTCTGGGGCCAACGTCCTGACTTTC.

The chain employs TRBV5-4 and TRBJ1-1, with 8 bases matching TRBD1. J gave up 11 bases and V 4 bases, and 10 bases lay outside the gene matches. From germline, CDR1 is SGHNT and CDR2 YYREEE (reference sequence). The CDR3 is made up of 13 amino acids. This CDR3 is CASSPRPGGSAFF. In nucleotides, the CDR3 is TGTGCCAGCAGCCCCCGGCCAGGGGGCTCCGCTTTCTTT.

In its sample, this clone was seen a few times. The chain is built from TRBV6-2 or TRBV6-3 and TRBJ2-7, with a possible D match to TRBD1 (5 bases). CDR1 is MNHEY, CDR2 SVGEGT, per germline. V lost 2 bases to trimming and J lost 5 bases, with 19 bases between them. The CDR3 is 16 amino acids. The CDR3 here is CASSYESGQPVHEQYF. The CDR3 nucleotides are TGTGCCAGCAGTTACGAATCCGGACAACCGGTCCACGAGCAGTACTTC.

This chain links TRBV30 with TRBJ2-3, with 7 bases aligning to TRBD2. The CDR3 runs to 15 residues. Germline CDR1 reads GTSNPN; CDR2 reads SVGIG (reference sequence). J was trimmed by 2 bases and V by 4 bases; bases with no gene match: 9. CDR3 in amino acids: CAWNRASGITDTQYF. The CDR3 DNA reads TGTGCCTGGAACCGGGCTAGCGGAATCACAGATACGCAGTATTTT. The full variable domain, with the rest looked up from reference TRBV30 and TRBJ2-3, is SQTIHQWPATLVQPVGSPLSLECTVEGTSNPNLYWYRQAAGRGLQLLFYSVGIGQISSEVPQNLSASRPQDRQFILSSKKLLLSDSGFYLCAWNRASGITDTQYFGPGTRLTVL.

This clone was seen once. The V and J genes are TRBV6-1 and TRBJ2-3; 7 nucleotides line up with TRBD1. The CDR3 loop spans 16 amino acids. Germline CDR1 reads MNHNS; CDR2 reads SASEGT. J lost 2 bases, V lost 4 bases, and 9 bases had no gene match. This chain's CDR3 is CASSASGTDPTDTQYF. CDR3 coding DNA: TGTGCCAGCAGTGCCTCCGGGACAGACCCCACAGATACGCAGTATTTT.

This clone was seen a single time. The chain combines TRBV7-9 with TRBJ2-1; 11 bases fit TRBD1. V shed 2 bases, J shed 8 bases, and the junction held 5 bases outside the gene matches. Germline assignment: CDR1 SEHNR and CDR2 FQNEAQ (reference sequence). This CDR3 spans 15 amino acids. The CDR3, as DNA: TGTGCCAGCAGCTTACTCGGGACAGGGGGAGATGAGCAGTTCTTC. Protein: CASSLLGTGGDEQFF. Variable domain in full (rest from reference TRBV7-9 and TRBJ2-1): DTGVSQNPRHKITKRGQNVTFRCDPISEHNRLYWYRQTLGQGPEFLTYFQNEAQLEKSRLLSDRFSAERPKGSFSTLEIQRTEQGDSAMYLCASSLLGTGGDEQFFGPGTRLTVL.

The CDR3 region is CASSEVEGSEAFF. Written as DNA, the CDR3 is TGTGCCAGCAGCGAAGTCGAGGGAAGTGAAGCTTTCTTT. The rearrangement links TRBV7-7 to TRBJ1-1; D gene ambiguous. CDR3 length equals 13 residues. V lost 5 bases to trimming and J lost 7 bases, with 14 bases between them. Germline loops: CDR1 SSHAT, CDR2 FNYEAQ (reference sequence).

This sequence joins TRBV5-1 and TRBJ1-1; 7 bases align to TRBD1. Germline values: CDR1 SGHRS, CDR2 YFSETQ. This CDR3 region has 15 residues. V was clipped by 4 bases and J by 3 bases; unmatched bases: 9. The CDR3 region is CASSRTGGGDTEAFF. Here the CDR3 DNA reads TGCGCCAGCAGCAGGACAGGTGGGGGTGACACTGAAGCTTTCTTT. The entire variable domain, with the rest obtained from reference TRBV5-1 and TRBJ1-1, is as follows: KAGVTQTPRYLIKTRGQQVTLSCSPISGHRSVSWYQQTPGQGLQFLFEYFSETQRNKGNFPGRFSGRQFSNSRSEMNVSTLELGDSALYLCASSRTGGGDTEAFFGQGTRLTVV.

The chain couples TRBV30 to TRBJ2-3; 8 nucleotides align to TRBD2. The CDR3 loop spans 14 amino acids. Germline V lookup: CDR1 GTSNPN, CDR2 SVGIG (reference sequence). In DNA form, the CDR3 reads TGTGCTTCCACCCCCGGGGGGGGGAGGGATACGCAGTATTTT. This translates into CASTPGGGRDTQYF. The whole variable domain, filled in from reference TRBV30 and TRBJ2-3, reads SQTIHQWPATLVQPVGSPLSLECTVEGTSNPNLYWYRQAAGRGLQLLFYSVGIGQISSEVPQNLSASRPQDRQFILSSKKLLLSDSGFYLCASTPGGGRDTQYFGPGTRLTVL.

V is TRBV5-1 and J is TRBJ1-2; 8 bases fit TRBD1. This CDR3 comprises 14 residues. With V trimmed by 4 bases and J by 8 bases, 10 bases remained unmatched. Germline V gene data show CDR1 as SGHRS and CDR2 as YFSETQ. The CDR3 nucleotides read TGCGCCAGCAGCGTGGACAGGGCGCCGAGGGGCTACACCTTC. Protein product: CASSVDRAPRGYTF.